This entry lists 22 T cell receptor beta chains sequenced from one sample in a study of OX40 agonist ivuxolimab in advanced cancers. Data came from immunoSEQ multiplex PCR; TCRdb stores just in-frame clones and leaves some out. Of some 77,000 clones in the sample, around 90% are singletons; the top ten hold approximately 2%. The source was CD4+ or CD8+ T cells sorted from blood, collected in a trial of the OX40 agonist ivuxolimab. These receptor sequences come from an adult with an advanced solid tumor such as melanoma, head and neck, liver or kidney cancer.

This rearrangement joins TRBV11-3 to TRBJ2-1; D possibly uses TRBD1 or TRBD2 (6 bases each). The germline gives CDR1 SGHNT, CDR2 YENEEA. Trimming stripped 0 bases from V and 9 bases from J, with 12 bases between. CDR3 length: 14 residues. This CDR3 is CASSLDPGAGEQFF. The CDR3 DNA reads as TGTGCCAGCAGCTTAGATCCGGGGGCCGGTGAGCAGTTCTTC.

This clone was seen only once. V gene TRBV6-5 combines with J gene TRBJ1-2; 7 nucleotides match TRBD1. Trimming took 0 bases from V and 4 from J; bases not matched to a gene: 5. The CDR3 has 15 residues. CDR1 is MNHEY and CDR2 is SVGAGI in the germline V gene. The CDR3 spells CASSYSRQGPYGYTF. CDR3 nucleotide sequence: TGTGCCAGCAGTTACTCTCGACAGGGTCCCTATGGCTACACCTTC.

The rearrangement joins TRBV5-1 to TRBJ2-3; no firm D call. Germline V gene data show CDR1 as SGHRS and CDR2 as YFSETQ. The CDR3 sequence is 15 residues long. Trimming left V 0 bases short and J 6 bases short, with 14 bases between. CDR3 coding DNA: TGCGCCAGCAGCTTGGGGGCCAGAAGAGGTGATACGCAGTATTTT. This encodes CASSLGARRGDTQYF.

This chain joins TRBV7-2 and TRBJ2-3; the D is unclear. Germline CDR1 is SGHTA and CDR2 is FQGNSA. This CDR3 spans 12 amino acids. V was clipped by 6 bases and J by 7 bases, with 11 bases between them. CDR3 protein: CASSRTSHTQYF. CDR3 coding DNA: TGTGCCAGCAGTCGGACCTCGCATACGCAGTATTTT.

This chain connects TRBV28 to TRBJ2-4; D is possibly TRBD1 (6 bases). The CDR3 loop spans 15 amino acids. With 3 bases removed from V and 3 bases from J, the gap between germline ends came to 12 bases. Germline lookup yields CDR1 MDHEN and CDR2 SYDVKM. CDR3 loop: CASSFHKGGKNIQYF. CDR3 bases: TGTGCCAGCAGTTTTCATAAAGGGGGCAAAAACATTCAGTACTTC.

This sequence joins TRBV5-8 and TRBJ2-1; a weak D match, TRBD2 (6 bases). Germline V gene lookup returns CDR1 SGHTS and CDR2 YDEGEE. The CDR3 sequence is 15 residues long. Trimming removed 0 bases at V and 3 bases at J, with 10 bases between. In nucleotides, the CDR3 is TGTGCCAGCAGCTTGGGTAGTAGCGGCTACAATGAGCAGTTCTTC. Residues: CASSLGSSGYNEQFF.

V gene TRBV28 combines with J gene TRBJ1-4; D is unresolved. Germline V gene sequence: CDR1 MDHEN, CDR2 SYDVKM. V dropped 8 bases and J dropped 11 bases, with 24 bases sitting between them. The CDR3 is 15 residues long. CDR3 sequence (DNA): TGTGCCAGCGGGTCTAGCTTCGTTGGGCAGAGGAAACTGTTTTTT. This translates into CASGSSFVGQRKLFF.

The chain couples TRBV28 to TRBJ2-3, with unresolved D. Trimming stripped 4 bases from V and 5 bases from J, with 10 bases between. The CDR3 is made up of 13 amino acids. Germline V CDR1 and CDR2: MDHEN, SYDVKM. The DNA of the CDR3 is TGTGCCAGCAGTTCCCCTTCGAAAGATACGCAGTATTTT. This codes for CASSSPSKDTQYF.

This chain's CDR3 is CASSLTDMNTEAFF. Here the CDR3 DNA reads TGCGCCAGCAGCTTGACAGATATGAACACTGAAGCTTTCTTT. V usage is TRBV5-1 and J usage is TRBJ1-1; D remains ambiguous. This CDR3 is 14 amino acids long. V was shortened by 1 base and J by 0 bases, with 7 bases between the two germline ends. The germline gives CDR1 SGHRS, CDR2 YFSETQ.

V usage is TRBV10-1 and J usage is TRBJ2-1; 13 bases are a match to TRBD2. Germline V lookup: CDR1 WNHNN, CDR2 SYGVQD (reference sequence). The CDR3 totals 16 residues. V lost 2 bases, J lost 9 bases, and 7 bases stayed unmatched. CDR3 DNA: TGCGCCAGCAGTGAGCCCGGGACTAGCGGGATTGGTGAGCAGTTCTTC. This sequence encodes CASSEPGTSGIGEQFF.

The gene calls are TRBV6-5 and TRBJ1-2; TRBD1 might be the D (5 bases). In germline, CDR1 is MNHEY, CDR2 SVGAGI. This CDR3 comprises 13 residues. With 5 bases removed from V and 2 bases from J, the gap between germline ends came to 9 bases. CDR3 region: CASSAGLNYGYTF. CDR3 in DNA: TGTGCCAGCAGTGCGGGACTCAACTATGGCTACACCTTC.

This clone showed up just once. The V gene is TRBV10-3, the J gene TRBJ1-1; TRBD1 agrees at 12 bases. The V gene end was trimmed by 6 bases and the J gene end by 5 bases; junction bases not matched to a gene: 7. The CDR3 length is 15 residues. Germline assignment: CDR1 ENHRY and CDR2 SYGVKD. The CDR3 DNA reads as TGTGCCATCAGCCCCGGGACAGGGGGCGAGACTGAAGCTTTCTTT. It specifies CAISPGTGGETEAFF.

The chain carries TRBV19 and TRBJ1-2; possibly TRBD1 for D (5 bases). The CDR3 spans 12 residues. V lost 9 bases to trimming and J lost 5 bases, with 13 bases between them. The germline V gene encodes CDR1 LNHDA and CDR2 SQIVND (reference sequence). CDR3 amino acids: CASQDRGYGYTF. CDR3 nucleotides: TGTGCCAGCCAAGACCGGGGGTATGGCTACACCTTC.

V is TRBV15 and J is TRBJ2-3; unclear D gene. This CDR3 region has 13 residues. Trimming removed 4 bases from V and 2 bases from J, with 7 bases in between. The V gene's germline CDR1 is LNHNV and CDR2 YYDKDF (reference sequence). The CDR3 spells CATSKVNTDTQYF. CDR3 nucleotides: TGTGCCACCAGCAAAGTGAACACAGATACGCAGTATTTT.

The V call is TRBV6-5, the J call TRBJ2-2; 8 nucleotides match TRBD1. Germline V gene lookup returns CDR1 MNHEY and CDR2 SVGAGI. This CDR3 spans 14 amino acids. Unmatched junction bases numbered 7, after V lost 6 bases and J lost 7 bases. The CDR3 nucleotides are TGTGCCAGCAGCTGGGGACAGGTGGACGGGGAGCTGTTTTTT. Protein sequence: CASSWGQVDGELFF.

This chain uses TRBV5-1 with TRBJ1-6; no firm D call. Germline lookup yields CDR1 SGHRS and CDR2 YFSETQ. V shed 4 bases and J shed 5 bases, with 16 bases lying between them. CDR3 size: 16 residues. The CDR3 here is CASSRAGGPNNSPLHF. The CDR3 DNA is TGCGCCAGCAGCCGGGCGGGTGGTCCAAATAATTCACCCCTCCACTTT.

The rearrangement links TRBV21-1 to TRBJ1-1. TRBV21-1 is a documented pseudogene. The CDR3 sequence is 12 residues long. CDR3 in amino acids: CASSPIYTEAFF. Written as DNA, the CDR3 is TGTGCCAGCAGCCCGATTTACACTGAAGCTTTCTTT.

The J gene is TRBJ2-1, the V gene TRBV5-4, with unresolved D. Trimming stripped 0 bases from V and 1 base from J, with 8 bases between. CDR3 length: 15 residues. The germline V gene encodes CDR1 SGHNT and CDR2 YYREEE (reference sequence). The CDR3 spells CASSLVRQSYNEQFF. The CDR3 nucleotides are TGTGCCAGCAGCTTGGTAAGGCAGTCCTACAATGAGCAGTTCTTC.

The chain combines TRBV7-8 with TRBJ1-2; no reliable D call. The V gene lost 3 bases and the J gene lost 0 bases, with 5 bases spanning the gap. CDR3 length: 13 amino acids. Germline V CDR1 and CDR2: SGHVS, FQNEAQ. CDR3 nucleotide sequence: TGTGCCAGCAGCTTCGGACCTAACTATGGCTACACCTTC. The encoded protein is CASSFGPNYGYTF.

This chain links TRBV6-6 with TRBJ1-1, with D perhaps TRBD1 (6 bases). This CDR3 region has 13 residues. V was cut by 6 bases and J by 3 bases, with 11 bases left in between. CDR1 MNHNY and CDR2 SVGAGI come from the germline V gene (reference sequence). The CDR3 region is CASSPQGDTEAFF. The DNA for the CDR3 is TGTGCCAGCAGCCCACAGGGTGACACTGAAGCTTTCTTT.

J is TRBJ2-6 and V is TRBV7-2, with 9 positions matching TRBD1. CDR1 SGHTA and CDR2 FQGNSA come from the germline V gene. CDR3 length equals 17 residues. The ends lost 5 bases at V and 2 bases at J; junction bases unmatched: 7. This chain's CDR3 is CASSLGQGSAGANVLTF. CDR3 sequence (DNA): TGTGCCAGCAGCCTGGGACAGGGTTCGGCTGGGGCCAACGTCCTGACTTTC.

This clone appeared a single time. The V gene is TRBV7-2, the J gene TRBJ2-7; 10 nucleotides agree with TRBD2. J gave up 5 bases and V 5 bases, and 6 bases lay outside the gene matches. This CDR3 contains 14 residues. Germline CDR1 and CDR2: SGHTA and FQGNSA. CDR3: CASSRAGGLDEQYF. CDR3 DNA sequence: TGTGCCAGCAGCCGAGCGGGGGGGCTCGACGAGCAGTACTTC.